In its sample, the clone carrying this TCR beta chain was seen once. Its antigen is unidentified. Profiled with immunoSEQ multiplex PCR; TCRdb holds only in-frame clones, not every one. This table has approximately 9,400 clones, approximately 90% appearing once. Deletions cut 1 base from V and 4 bases from J, with 5 bases between. The CDR3 has 13 amino acids. The germline gives CDR1 SGHTA, CDR2 FQGNSA. The data originate from a study of graft-versus-host responses after intestinal transplantation. Points from the study as a whole: Some patients had graft-donor T cell macrochimerism. In their allografts, the ratios of graft-versus-host to host-versus-graft T cell clones were high.

The sequence was collected from a human patient who received an intestinal transplant, so some T cells may come from the graft donor. V and J are TRBV7-2 and TRBJ2-1; no reliable D call. Sequenced material: PBMCs, taken 242 days after intestinal transplant. CDR3 sequence: CASSLDRYNEQFF. The CDR3 nucleotides read TGTGCCAGCAGCTTAGACAGATACAATGAGCAGTTCTTC.